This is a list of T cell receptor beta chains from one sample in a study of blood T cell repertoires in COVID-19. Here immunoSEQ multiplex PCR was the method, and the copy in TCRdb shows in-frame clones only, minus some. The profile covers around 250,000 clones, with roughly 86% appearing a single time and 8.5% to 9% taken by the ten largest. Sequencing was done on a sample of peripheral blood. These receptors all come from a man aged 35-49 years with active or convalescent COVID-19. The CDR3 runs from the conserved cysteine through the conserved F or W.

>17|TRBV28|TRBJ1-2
CASRPPGGPPTLNGYTF
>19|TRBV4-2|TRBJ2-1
CASSQDSSSGRTGDNEQFF
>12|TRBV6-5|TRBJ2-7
CASSSFSYEQYF
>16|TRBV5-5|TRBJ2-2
CASSFNMGRDTGELFF
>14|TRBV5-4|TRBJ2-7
CASSTDRRTYEQYF
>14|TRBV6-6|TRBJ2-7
CASSYESRDGEQYF
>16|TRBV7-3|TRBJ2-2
CASSSNTPGVRGELFF
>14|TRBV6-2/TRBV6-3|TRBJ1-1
CASSTGGTVTEAFF
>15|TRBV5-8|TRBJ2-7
CASSVGTNSLYEQYF
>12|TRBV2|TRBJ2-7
CASSELLDEQYF
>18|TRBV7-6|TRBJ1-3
CASSLVPVDEDSGNTIYF
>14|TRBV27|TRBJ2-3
CASSLSRGPDTQYF
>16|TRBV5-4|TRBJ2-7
CASSFPVGGGKNEQYF
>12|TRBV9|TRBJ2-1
CASSAPSYEQFF
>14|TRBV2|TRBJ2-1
CASSTLAGSNEQFF
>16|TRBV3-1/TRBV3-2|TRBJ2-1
CASSQEPSGSYNEQFF
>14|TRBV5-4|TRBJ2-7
CASSLRTGVYEQYF
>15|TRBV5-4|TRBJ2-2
CASNPSWGGTGELFF
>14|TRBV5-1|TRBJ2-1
CASSPGRNAGEQFF
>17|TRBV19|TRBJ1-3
CASSMVSGSGPGNTIYF
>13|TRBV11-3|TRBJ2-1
CASSLTGEREQFF
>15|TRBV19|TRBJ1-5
CASSLPRQGGQPQHF
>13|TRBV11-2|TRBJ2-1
CASSRPGVREQFF
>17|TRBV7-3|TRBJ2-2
CASSLTMTSGNTGELFF
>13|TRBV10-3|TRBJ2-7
CATLQGDSYEQYF
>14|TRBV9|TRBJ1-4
CASSVDGTNEKLFF
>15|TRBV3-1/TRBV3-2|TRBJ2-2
CASSQAIAGTGELFF
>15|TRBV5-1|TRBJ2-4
CASSSQQGNKNIQYF
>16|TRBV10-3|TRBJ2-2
CAISKPTSGHTGELFF
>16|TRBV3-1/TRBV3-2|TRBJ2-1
CASSHRTSGGGDEQFF
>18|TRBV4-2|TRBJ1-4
CASSQGKSRTADNEKLFF
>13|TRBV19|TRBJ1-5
CAVAPGAYQPQHF
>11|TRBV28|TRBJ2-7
CASQGYYEQYF
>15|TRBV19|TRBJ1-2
CASRKTGPKGYGYTF
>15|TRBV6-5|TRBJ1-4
CASSYSMASLEKLFF
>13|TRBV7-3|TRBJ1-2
CASSLGGNSGYTF
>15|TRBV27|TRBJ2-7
CASAVPGRLNYEQYF
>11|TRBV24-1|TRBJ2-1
CATGRGNEQFF
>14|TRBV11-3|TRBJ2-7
CASSPMGQGYEQYF
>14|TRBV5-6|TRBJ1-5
CASSLGQGSQPQHF
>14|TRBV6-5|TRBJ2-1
CASRAGVRFDEQFF
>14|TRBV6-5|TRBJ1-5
CASRQQYGSQPQHF
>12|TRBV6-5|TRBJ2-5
CASSLELETQYF
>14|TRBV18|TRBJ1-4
CASSPGQGGEKLFF
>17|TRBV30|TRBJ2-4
CAWSFRGGTIAKNIQYF
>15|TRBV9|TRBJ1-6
CASSPGTGDNSPLHF
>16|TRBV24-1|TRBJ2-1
CATSDAPGGSYNEQFF